The clone carrying this T cell receptor beta chain was seen at least ten times. The data originate from a study of blood T cells in healthy people across ages. Primers used in a second PCR of roughly 7 to 11 cycles were a sample-barcoded 5' primer and a J-beta primer mix. TCRdb re-analysed the 5' RACE reads in MiXCR, keeping a single row per CDR3 protein. The table lists some 750,000 distinct CDR3 sequences, 22% of them singletons, with under 25% in the top ten. This clonotype originated in a man between 65 and 79 years old in good health. Sequencing was performed on blood.

CDR3 region: CAISDPGRNELEKLFF. CDR3 DNA: TGTGCCATCAGTGACCCCGGACGGAACGAATTGGAAAAACTGTTTTTT. The chain is built from TRBV10-3 and TRBJ1-4; D is uncertain. Trimming pared 3 bases from V and 8 bases from J, leaving 19 bases between. The CDR3 sequence is 16 residues long. Germline-derived CDR1 and CDR2 are ENHRY and SYGVKD.